Each of the 8 T cell receptor beta chains below was sequenced from the same sample in a study of neurological immune-mediated disorders. TCRdb re-derived calls from the 5' RACE reads in MiXCR, one entry per CDR3 protein. The table has around 100,000 distinct CDR3 sequences, 11% seen once. The time point was: longitudinal time-point 3. The material sequenced was PBMCs. The origin of the receptors is a female donor with HTLV-1-associated myelopathy (HAM/TSP).

Many counts were recorded for this clonotype. This chain uses TRBV28 with TRBJ2-5; 7 nucleotides match TRBD1. CDR3 length: 13 residues. The junction had 5 bases not matched to a gene; V was cut back by 8 bases and J by 2 bases. CDR1 is MDHEN and CDR2 is SYDVKM in the germline V gene. The CDR3 DNA follows: TGTGCCAGCCAGACAGGGCCTCAAGAGACCCAGTACTTC. It yields the protein CASQTGPQETQYF. The variable domain in full, with the rest retrieved from reference TRBV28 and TRBJ2-5, is DVKVTQSSRYLVKRTGEKVFLECVQDMDHENMFWYRQDPGLGLRLIYFSYDVKMKEKGDIPEGYSVSREKKERFSLILESASTNQTSMYLCASQTGPQETQYFGPGTRLLVL.

This clonotype occurred many times. The chain combines TRBV5-5 with TRBJ2-2; TRBD2 aligns across 7 bases. The CDR3 runs 15 residues. V was clipped by 4 bases and J by 9 bases; unmatched bases: 12. Germline CDR1 SGHKS, CDR2 YYEKEE (reference sequence). For the CDR3, the DNA is TGTGCCAGCAGCACGGGGGGTCCGGGGATACGGGAGCTGTTTTTT. Protein: CASSTGGPGIRELFF.

This clonotype was observed at least ten times. V and J are TRBV7-2 and TRBJ1-5; TRBD1 might be the D (5 bases). Between the trimmed V and J ends, which lost 3 bases and 1 base, there was a span of 10 bases. Per germline, CDR1 SGHTA and CDR2 FQGNSA. This CDR3 region has 15 residues. The CDR3 DNA follows: TGTGCCAGCAGCTTGGAATGGGGGAGCAATCAGCCCCAGCATTTT. Encoded protein: CASSLEWGSNQPQHF.

This clonotype was seen at least ten times. CDR3 bases: TGCAGCGTTGAAGGGTCGTCAGGGGGCACCTACGAGCAGTACTTC. Protein product: CSVEGSSGGTYEQYF. The rearrangement links TRBV29-1 to TRBJ2-7, with 8 positions matching TRBD1. The CDR3 sequence is 15 residues long. Unmatched junction bases numbered 7, after V lost 1 base and J lost 2 bases. The germline gives CDR1 SQVTM, CDR2 ANQGSEA.

This clonotype has at least ten counts. The chain joins TRBV7-2 to TRBJ2-2; D might be TRBD2 (6 bases). The CDR3 is 19 amino acids. Trimming pared 5 bases from V and 1 base from J, leaving 23 bases between. The germline CDR1 and CDR2 sequences are SGHTA and FQGNSA. The chain's CDR3 is CASSRAGVTSWGNTGELFF. For the CDR3, the DNA is TGTGCCAGCAGCCGCGCAGGAGTGACTAGTTGGGGGAACACCGGGGAGCTGTTTTTT.

There are many counts of this clonotype. V and J are TRBV12-3 or TRBV12-4 and TRBJ2-5, with D unresolved. The CDR3 totals 13 residues. Trimming took off 2 bases at V and 2 bases at J, with 6 bases between the two ends. Here the CDR3 DNA reads TGTGCCAGCAGTTTAAGTACTCAAGAGACCCAGTACTTC. Residues: CASSLSTQETQYF.

As to this clonotype: A read error may explain this, as a much larger clone is one base away. The chain couples TRBV7-8 to TRBJ1-1; tentative D call: TRBD1 (5 bases). Germline assignment: CDR1 SGHVS and CDR2 FQNEAQ. CDR3 length: 12 residues. The CDR3 is CVSITGNTEAFF. The CDR3 DNA follows: TGTGTCAGCATCACAGGGAACACTGAAGCTTTCTTT.

On this clonotype: No conserved phenylalanine or tryptophan is present at the end of the CDR3, so a read error is the likely explanation. The chain has TRBV5-1 and TRBJ2-1; TRBD1 aligns across 7 bases. CDR3 length: 14 amino acids. CDR1 and CDR2 (germline): SGHRS, YFSETQ. Losses at the gene ends were 2 bases for V and 8 bases for J; bases not matched to a gene: 7. CDR3: CASSFSYRGDEQFL. The CDR3, as DNA: TGCGCCAGCAGCTTCTCATACAGGGGCGATGAGCAGTTCTTA.